The text below deals with one TCR beta chain. The entry originates in a study of blood T cell repertoires in COVID-19. The wider study: Acute and convalescent COVID-19 samples came from the United States, Italy and Spain.

Germline V gene lookup returns CDR1 MNHNY and CDR2 SVGAGI (reference sequence). The junction had 6 bases not matched to a gene; V was cut back by 2 bases and J by 1 base. The CDR3 totals 16 residues. All enrollees were roughly 18 to 90 years old and from roughly 26 US areas. Participants reported their clinical history, and cohort assignment relied on those reports. In the authors' methods: Quantification of nucleated cells was approximated via reference gene primer amplification. The method was immunoSEQ multiplex PCR; TCRdb's version includes in-frame clones alone and lacks a portion of them. That table gives V, J and clone size, and the DNA gave D and trimming. The data contain roughly 260,000 clones, around 90% of them singletons.

The sequence was obtained from a woman under 40 with acute COVID-19. The chain is built from TRBV6-6 and TRBJ2-7; 9 positions agree with TRBD1. The sequencing input was PBMCs or T cells enriched from blood (not recorded which). For the CDR3, the DNA is TGTGCCAGCAGTTACGAGACAGGGGGGTTGTCCTACGAGCAGTACTTC. It yields the protein CASSYETGGLSYEQYF.